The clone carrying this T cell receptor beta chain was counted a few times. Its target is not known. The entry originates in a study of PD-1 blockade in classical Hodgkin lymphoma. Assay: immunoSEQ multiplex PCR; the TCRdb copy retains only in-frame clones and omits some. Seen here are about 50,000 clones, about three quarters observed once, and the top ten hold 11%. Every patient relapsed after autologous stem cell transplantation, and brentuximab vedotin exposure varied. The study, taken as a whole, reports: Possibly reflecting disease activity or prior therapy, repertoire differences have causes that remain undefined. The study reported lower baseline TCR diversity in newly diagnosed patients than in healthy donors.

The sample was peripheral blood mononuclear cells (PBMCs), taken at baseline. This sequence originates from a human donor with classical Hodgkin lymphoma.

CDR3 protein: CASSLDRRGEETQYF. The DNA for the CDR3 is TGTGCCAGCAGCTTGGATCGCAGGGGGGAAGAGACCCAGTACTTC. The V gene is TRBV5-8, the J gene TRBJ2-5, with D perhaps TRBD1 (7 bases). CDR1 is SGHTS, CDR2 YDEGEE, per germline. This CDR3 has 15 residues. V was clipped by 0 bases and J by 3 bases, with 12 bases between them.